This T cell receptor (beta chain) was sequenced during a study of blood T cell repertoires in COVID-19. As for the study in general: Specimens from acute and convalescent COVID-19 originated in the United States, Italy and Spain. The cDNA or gDNA used as material had been derived from T cells, B-cell-depleted T cells, or PBMCs.

The assay was immunoSEQ multiplex PCR, and TCRdb's table has in-frame clones only and misses some. The data hold more than 110,000 clones, with approximately 84% observed a single time. Material for sequencing was peripheral blood. This TCR was recovered from a human donor in a cohort sampled during active COVID-19.

The CDR3 spells CASSVTGGSEKLFF. DNA of the CDR3: TGTGCCAGCAGCGTTACAGGGGGAAGTGAAAAACTGTTTTTT. The chain uses TRBV9 and TRBJ1-4; 8 bases are shared with TRBD1. The length of the CDR3 is 14 residues. With 2 bases clipped from V and 7 bases from J, the junction kept 4 bases outside the gene matches. CDR1 is SGDLS and CDR2 is YYNGEE in the germline V gene.